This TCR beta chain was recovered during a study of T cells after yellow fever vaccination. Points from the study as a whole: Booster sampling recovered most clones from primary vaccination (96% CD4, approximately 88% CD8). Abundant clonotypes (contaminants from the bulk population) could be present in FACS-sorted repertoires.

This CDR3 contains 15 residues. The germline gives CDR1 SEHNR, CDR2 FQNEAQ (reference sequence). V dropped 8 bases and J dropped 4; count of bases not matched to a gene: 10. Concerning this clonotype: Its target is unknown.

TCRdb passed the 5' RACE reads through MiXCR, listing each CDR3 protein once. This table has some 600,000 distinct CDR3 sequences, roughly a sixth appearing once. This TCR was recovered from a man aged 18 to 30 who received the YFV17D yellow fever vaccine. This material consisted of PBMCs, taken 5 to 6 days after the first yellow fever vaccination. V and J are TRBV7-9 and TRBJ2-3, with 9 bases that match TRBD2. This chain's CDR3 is CASVWESGRPDTQYF. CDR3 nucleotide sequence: TGTGCCAGCGTATGGGAGAGCGGGAGGCCAGATACGCAGTATTTT.